This entry features one TCR beta chain sequence. Antigen unknown. The repertoire was sequenced with immunoSEQ multiplex PCR; TCRdb's copy has only in-frame clones and lacks some. The sample lists about 600,000 clones, approximately 97% occurring once. The data originate from a study of shared clonotypes between healthy human individuals. Study outcomes and limitations: An anticipated effect of sequencing depth on clonotype sharing among donors was recognized.

V dropped 3 bases and J dropped 12; count of bases not matched to a gene: 12. This CDR3 contains 14 residues. Germline CDR1 is MNHEY and CDR2 is SMNVEV (reference sequence). The sample comprised naive CD4+ T cells sorted from blood. The subset: CD45RA+ positively selected. The chain recombines TRBV27 with TRBJ2-3; 7 nucleotides align to TRBD1. This receptor was taken from a woman in her thirties in good health. CDR3 sequence (DNA): TGTGCCAGCAGTTTCCTAAGCTCCAGACAGGGCCAGTATTTT. As protein: CASSFLSSRQGQYF.